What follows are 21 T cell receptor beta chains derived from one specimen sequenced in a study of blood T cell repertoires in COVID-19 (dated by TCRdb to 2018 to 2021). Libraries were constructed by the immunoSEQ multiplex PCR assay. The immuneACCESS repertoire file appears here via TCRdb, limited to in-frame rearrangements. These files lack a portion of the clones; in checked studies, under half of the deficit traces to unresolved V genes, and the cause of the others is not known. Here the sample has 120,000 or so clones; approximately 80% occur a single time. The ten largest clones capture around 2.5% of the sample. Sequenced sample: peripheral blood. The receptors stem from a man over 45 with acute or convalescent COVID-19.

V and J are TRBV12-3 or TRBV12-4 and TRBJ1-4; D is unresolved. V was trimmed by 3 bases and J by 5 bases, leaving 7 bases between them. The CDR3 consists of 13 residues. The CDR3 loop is CASSFPGNEKLFF. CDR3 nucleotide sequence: TGTGCCAGCAGTTTTCCAGGCAATGAAAAACTGTTTTTT.

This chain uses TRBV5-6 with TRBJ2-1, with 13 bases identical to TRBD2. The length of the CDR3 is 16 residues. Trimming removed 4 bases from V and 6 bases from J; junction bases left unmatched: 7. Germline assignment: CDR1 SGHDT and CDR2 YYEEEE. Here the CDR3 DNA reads TGTGCCAGCAGCGAAACTAGCGGGAGGGTCCTCAATGAGCAGTTCTTC. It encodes CASSETSGRVLNEQFF. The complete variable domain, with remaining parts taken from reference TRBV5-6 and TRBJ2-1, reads DAGVTQSPTHLIKTRGQQVTLRCSPKSGHDTVSWYQQALGQGPQFIFQYYEEEERQRGNFPDRFSGHQFPNYSSELNVNALLLGDSALYLCASSETSGRVLNEQFFGPGTRLTVL.

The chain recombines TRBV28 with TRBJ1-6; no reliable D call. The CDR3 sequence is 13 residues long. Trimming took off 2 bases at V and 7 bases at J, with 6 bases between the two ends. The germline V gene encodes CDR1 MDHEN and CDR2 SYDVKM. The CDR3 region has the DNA TGTGCCAGCAGTTTACCGGGGAATTCACCCCTCCACTTT. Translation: CASSLPGNSPLHF.

CDR3 amino acids: CSAYEIPGQEKSSSGYTF. CDR3 coding DNA: TGCAGCGCATATGAAATCCCGGGACAGGAGAAGAGCTCGTCGGGCTACACCTTC. This chain uses TRBV29-1 with TRBJ1-2; 8 bases align to TRBD1. The length of the CDR3 is 18 residues. V lost 7 bases and J lost 8; bases outside the gene matches: 27. Germline V gene data show CDR1 as SQVTM and CDR2 as ANQGSEA. Using reference TRBV29-1 and TRBJ1-2 for the parts outside the CDR3, the full variable domain is SAVISQKPSRDICQRGTSLTIQCQVDSQVTMMFWYRQQPGQSLTLIATANQGSEATYESGFVIDKFPISRPNLTFSTLTVSNMSPEDSSIYLCSAYEIPGQEKSSSGYTFGSGTRLTVV.

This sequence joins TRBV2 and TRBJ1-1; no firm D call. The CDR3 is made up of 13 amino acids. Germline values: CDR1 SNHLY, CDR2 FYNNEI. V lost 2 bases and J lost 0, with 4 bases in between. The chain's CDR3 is CASSEYLNTEAFF. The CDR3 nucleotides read TGTGCCAGCAGTGAATATCTGAACACTGAAGCTTTCTTT.

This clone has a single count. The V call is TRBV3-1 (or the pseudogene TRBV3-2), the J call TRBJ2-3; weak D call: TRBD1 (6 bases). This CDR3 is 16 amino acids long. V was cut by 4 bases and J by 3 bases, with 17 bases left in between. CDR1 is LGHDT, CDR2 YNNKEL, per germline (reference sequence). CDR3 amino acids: CASSLRFQGKTDTQYF. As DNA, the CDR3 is TGTGCCAGCAGCCTGAGGTTCCAGGGGAAAACAGATACGCAGTATTTT.

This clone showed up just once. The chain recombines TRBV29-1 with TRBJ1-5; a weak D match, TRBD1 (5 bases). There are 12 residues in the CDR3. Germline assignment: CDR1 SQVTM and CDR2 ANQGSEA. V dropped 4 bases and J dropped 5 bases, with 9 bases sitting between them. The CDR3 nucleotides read TGCAGCGTTGGGGGGGGTCATCAGCCCCAGCATTTT. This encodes CSVGGGHQPQHF.

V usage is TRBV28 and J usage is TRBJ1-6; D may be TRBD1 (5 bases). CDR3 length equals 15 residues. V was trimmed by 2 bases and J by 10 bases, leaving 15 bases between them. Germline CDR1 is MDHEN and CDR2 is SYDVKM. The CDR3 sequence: CASSLMDNSWSPLHF. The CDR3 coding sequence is TGTGCCAGCAGTTTAATGGACAACTCATGGTCACCCCTCCACTTT.

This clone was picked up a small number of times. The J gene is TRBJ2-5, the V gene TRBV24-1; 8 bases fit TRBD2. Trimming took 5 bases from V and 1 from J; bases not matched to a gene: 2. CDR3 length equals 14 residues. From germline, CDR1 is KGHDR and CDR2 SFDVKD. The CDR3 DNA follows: TGTGCCACCAGTGCGGGGGGGCCCCAAGAGACCCAGTACTTC. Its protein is CATSAGGPQETQYF.

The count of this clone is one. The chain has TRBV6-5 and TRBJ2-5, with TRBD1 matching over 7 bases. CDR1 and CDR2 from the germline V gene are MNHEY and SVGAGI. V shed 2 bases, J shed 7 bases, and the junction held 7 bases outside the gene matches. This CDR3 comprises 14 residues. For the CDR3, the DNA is TGTGCCAGCAGTTACCCAGACAGGGCGGGGACCCAGTACTTC. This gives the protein CASSYPDRAGTQYF.

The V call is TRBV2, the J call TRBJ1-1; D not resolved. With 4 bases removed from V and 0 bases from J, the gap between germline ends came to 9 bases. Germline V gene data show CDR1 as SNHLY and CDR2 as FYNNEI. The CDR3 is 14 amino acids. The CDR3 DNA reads TGTGCCAGCAGTGGGAACAGAATGAACACTGAAGCTTTCTTT. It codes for CASSGNRMNTEAFF.

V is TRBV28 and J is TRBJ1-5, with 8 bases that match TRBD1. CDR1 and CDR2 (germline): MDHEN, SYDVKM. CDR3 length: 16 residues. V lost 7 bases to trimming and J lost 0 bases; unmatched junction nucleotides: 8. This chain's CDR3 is CASILTRGHSNQPQHF. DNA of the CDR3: TGTGCCAGCATCCTGACCAGGGGGCATAGCAATCAGCCCCAGCATTTT.

The CDR3 coding sequence is TGTGCCAGCAGCCTTTCGATTAGCGGGAGGGCGCAAGAGACCCAGTACTTC. Translated, it gives CASSLSISGRAQETQYF. The chain joins TRBV3-1 (or the pseudogene TRBV3-2) to TRBJ2-5; 11 bases line up with TRBD2. With V trimmed by 4 bases and J by 2 bases, 9 bases remained unmatched. The germline CDR1 and CDR2 sequences are LGHDT and YNNKEL (reference sequence). The CDR3 is 17 residues long.

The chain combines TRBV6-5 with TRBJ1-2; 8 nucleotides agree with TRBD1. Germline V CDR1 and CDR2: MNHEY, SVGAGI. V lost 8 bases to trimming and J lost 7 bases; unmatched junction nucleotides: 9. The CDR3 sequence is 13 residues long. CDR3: CASGTGDRVGYTF. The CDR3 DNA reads TGTGCCAGCGGGACAGGTGACAGAGTTGGCTACACCTTC.

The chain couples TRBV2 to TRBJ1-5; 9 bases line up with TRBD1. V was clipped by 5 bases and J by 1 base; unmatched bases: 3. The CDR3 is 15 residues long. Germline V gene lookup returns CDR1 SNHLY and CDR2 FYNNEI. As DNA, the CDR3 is TGTGCCAGCAGTCCGGACAGGGGAAGCAATCAGCCCCAGCATTTT. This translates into CASSPDRGSNQPQHF.

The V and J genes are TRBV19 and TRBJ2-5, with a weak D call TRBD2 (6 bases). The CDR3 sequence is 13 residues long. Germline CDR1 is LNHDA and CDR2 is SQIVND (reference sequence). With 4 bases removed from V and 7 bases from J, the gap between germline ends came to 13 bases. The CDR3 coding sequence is TGTGCCAGTAGTAAGGGCGCCGGGAGGACCCAGTACTTC. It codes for CASSKGAGRTQYF.

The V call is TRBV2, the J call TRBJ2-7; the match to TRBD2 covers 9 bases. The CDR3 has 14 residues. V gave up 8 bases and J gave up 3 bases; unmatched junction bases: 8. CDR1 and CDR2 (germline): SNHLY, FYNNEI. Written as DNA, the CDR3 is TGTGCCAGCCACAAGGGGACTAGCTACTACGAGCAGTACTTC. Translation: CASHKGTSYYEQYF.

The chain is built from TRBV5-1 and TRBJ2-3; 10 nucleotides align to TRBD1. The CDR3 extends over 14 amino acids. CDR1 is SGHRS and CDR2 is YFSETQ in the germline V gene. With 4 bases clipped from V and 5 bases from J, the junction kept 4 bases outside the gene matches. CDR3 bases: TGCGCCAGCAGCAGGGGACAGGGGTTAGATACGCAGTATTTT. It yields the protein CASSRGQGLDTQYF.

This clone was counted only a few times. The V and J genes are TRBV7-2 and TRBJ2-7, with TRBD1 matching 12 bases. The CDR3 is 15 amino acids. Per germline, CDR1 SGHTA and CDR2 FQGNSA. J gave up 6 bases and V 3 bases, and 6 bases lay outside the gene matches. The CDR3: CASSFRDRGPLEQYF. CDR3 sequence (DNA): TGTGCCAGCAGCTTCCGGGACAGGGGGCCTCTCGAGCAGTACTTC.

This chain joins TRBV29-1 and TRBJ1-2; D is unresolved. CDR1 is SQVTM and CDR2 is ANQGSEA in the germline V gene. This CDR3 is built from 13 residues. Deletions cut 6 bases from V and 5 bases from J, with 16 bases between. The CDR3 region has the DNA TGCAGCGTGCAGCACGAGGCGGGGTATGGCTACACCTTC. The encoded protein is CSVQHEAGYGYTF.

CDR3 amino acids: CASSYGRSAYEQYF. Written as DNA, the CDR3 is TGTGCCAGCAGTTACGGCAGGTCTGCTTACGAGCAGTACTTC. This chain joins TRBV6-5 and TRBJ2-7, with D hard to call. The CDR3 extends over 14 amino acids. The germline V gene encodes CDR1 MNHEY and CDR2 SVGAGI. V lost 2 bases to trimming and J lost 4 bases, with 12 bases between them.